The 20 T cell receptor beta chains reported below all come from one sample, sequenced in a study of siplizumab effects on memory and regulatory T cells. Produced via immunoSEQ multiplex PCR; TCRdb's table is partial and in-frame only. This table has roughly 97,000 clones, over 85% appearing once. The sequenced sample was Tregs sorted from blood. The receptors derive from a human donor in good health.

The V gene is TRBV5-1, the J gene TRBJ2-3; 7 bases fit TRBD1. Germline loops: CDR1 SGHRS, CDR2 YFSETQ. Losses at the gene ends were 3 bases for V and 7 bases for J; bases not matched to a gene: 2. The CDR3 has 12 amino acids. The CDR3 region is CASSSQGHTQYF. CDR3 DNA: TGCGCCAGCAGCTCACAGGGGCATACGCAGTATTTT.

V is TRBV6-5 and J is TRBJ2-7, with a weak D call TRBD2 (6 bases). The CDR3 is 15 amino acids. The V gene's germline CDR1 is MNHEY and CDR2 SVGAGI. V was cut by 2 bases and J by 1 base, with 12 bases left in between. CDR3 bases: TGTGCCAGCAGTTACAGGGGACTGGCTTCCTACGAGCAGTACTTC. Translating it yields CASSYRGLASYEQYF.

The CDR3 sequence: CASSTNANSNQPQHF. In DNA form, the CDR3 reads TGTGCCAGCTCCACCAATGCGAATAGCAATCAGCCCCAGCATTTT. V usage is TRBV18 and J usage is TRBJ1-5, with unresolved D. This CDR3 comprises 15 residues. Per germline, CDR1 KGHSH and CDR2 LQKENI. Trimming took 6 bases from V and 0 from J, leaving 12 bases between them.

The chain employs TRBV4-3 and TRBJ2-2; D gene ambiguous. CDR1 is LGHNA, CDR2 YSLEER, per germline. Trimming took off 0 bases at V and 0 bases at J, with 5 bases between the two ends. The CDR3 covers 15 residues. The CDR3 spells CASSQDSANTGELFF. The DNA of the CDR3 is TGCGCCAGCAGCCAAGACAGTGCGAACACCGGGGAGCTGTTTTTT.

The V call is TRBV6-1, the J call TRBJ2-7, with TRBD1 as a possible D gene (6 bases). The V end lost 2 bases, the J end lost 3 bases, and 23 bases lay between the germline ends. Germline V gives CDR1 MNHNS, CDR2 SASEGT. The length of the CDR3 is 18 residues. Here the CDR3 DNA reads TGTGCCAGCAGTGAAATGCCCCGGCGCTTTGGGGGCTACTACGAGCAGTACTTC. The encoded protein is CASSEMPRRFGGYYEQYF.

The chain is built from TRBV18 and TRBJ1-6; TRBD1 matches at 7 bases. This CDR3 is 15 amino acids long. Germline loops: CDR1 KGHSH, CDR2 LQKENI. Trimming removed 6 bases from V and 9 bases from J; junction bases left unmatched: 11. The CDR3 loop is CASSPGVGGVSPLHF. The DNA of the CDR3 is TGTGCCAGCTCTCCTGGGGTAGGGGGCGTTTCACCCCTCCACTTT.

This chain connects TRBV2 to TRBJ1-2, with D maybe TRBD1 (6 bases). The CDR3 totals 11 residues. With 6 bases removed from V and 8 bases from J, the gap between germline ends came to 10 bases. Germline values: CDR1 SNHLY, CDR2 FYNNEI. The CDR3 DNA follows: TGTGCCAGCAGGGACAGAAGGGGCTACACCTTC. It encodes CASRDRRGYTF.

The chain uses TRBV5-1 and TRBJ1-2; perhaps TRBD1 as D (5 bases). The germline CDR1 and CDR2 sequences are SGHRS and YFSETQ. V shed 3 bases and J shed 0 bases, with 15 bases lying between them. The CDR3 consists of 16 residues. As DNA, the CDR3 is TGCGCCAGCAGCTCGTGGACATCCCGCTCTAACTATGGCTACACCTTC. Protein: CASSSWTSRSNYGYTF.

The V and J genes are TRBV9 and TRBJ1-1; D gene uncertain. CDR1 and CDR2 from the germline V gene are SGDLS and YYNGEE. The CDR3 has 13 residues. Trimming left V 2 bases short and J 6 bases short, with 11 bases between. CDR3 bases: TGTGCCAGCAGCGTGCCTACAGTGGCTGAAGCTTTCTTT. Its translation: CASSVPTVAEAFF.

The chain has TRBV27 and TRBJ2-7; a weak D match, TRBD2 (5 bases). The V gene's germline CDR1 is MNHEY and CDR2 SMNVEV (reference sequence). This CDR3 is 14 amino acids long. Trimming removed 4 bases at V and 0 bases at J, with 10 bases between. The CDR3 spells CASSYSVSSYEQYF. In nucleotides, the CDR3 is TGTGCCAGCAGTTATAGCGTAAGCTCCTACGAGCAGTACTTC.

The J gene is TRBJ1-3, the V gene TRBV30; no definite D call. V lost 3 bases, J lost 4 bases, and 4 bases lay in between. This CDR3 has 11 residues. Germline V gives CDR1 GTSNPN, CDR2 SVGIG (reference sequence). CDR3: CAWSTGNTIYF. CDR3 DNA sequence: TGTGCCTGGAGCACAGGAAACACCATATATTTT.

V gene TRBV15 combines with J gene TRBJ2-5; no firm D call. The CDR3 runs to 14 residues. V was clipped by 1 base and J by 4 bases, with 10 bases between them. Germline loops: CDR1 LNHNV, CDR2 YYDKDF (reference sequence). The CDR3 protein is CATSRVGLGETQYF. The CDR3 DNA reads as TGTGCCACCAGCAGAGTTGGCTTAGGAGAGACCCAGTACTTC.

The chain employs TRBV5-1 and TRBJ2-7; D ambiguous. Germline V gives CDR1 SGHRS, CDR2 YFSETQ. The CDR3 length is 14 residues. V lost 5 bases to trimming and J lost 7 bases, with 19 bases between them. In DNA form, the CDR3 reads TGCGCCAGCAGTCAATCGACAAGCCTTTGGGAGCAGTACTTC. As protein: CASSQSTSLWEQYF.

This chain uses TRBV5-1 with TRBJ1-5; the D is unclear. The germline V and J ends were trimmed by 5 bases and 3 bases, with 18 bases remaining between them. From germline, CDR1 is SGHRS and CDR2 YFSETQ. The CDR3 is 16 residues long. The DNA of the CDR3 is TGCGCCAGCAGTCCCGGTGGAGGAGGGCCCAATCAGCCCCAGCATTTT. Translating it yields CASSPGGGGPNQPQHF.

V usage is TRBV7-8 and J usage is TRBJ1-2; TRBD1 agrees at 9 bases. There are 15 residues in the CDR3. Germline CDR1 and CDR2: SGHVS and FQNEAQ. Trimming at V came to 4 bases and at J to 4 bases, leaving 7 bases not matched to a gene. DNA for the CDR3: TGTGCCAGCAGCTCCCTGCTACAGGGGGCCTATGGCTACACCTTC. It encodes CASSSLLQGAYGYTF.

The V call is TRBV28, the J call TRBJ1-2; D perhaps matches TRBD1 (6 bases). Deletions cut 4 bases from V and 1 base from J, with 16 bases between. CDR1 MDHEN and CDR2 SYDVKM come from the germline V gene. There are 16 residues in the CDR3. CDR3 region: CASSSQGDTGNYGYTF. The CDR3 coding sequence is TGTGCCAGCAGTTCCCAAGGGGACACTGGTAACTATGGCTACACCTTC.

The chain employs TRBV30 and TRBJ1-2, with a possible D match to TRBD1 (5 bases). The CDR3 is made up of 13 amino acids. Germline CDR1 is GTSNPN and CDR2 is SVGIG (reference sequence). V shed 0 bases and J shed 8 bases, with 13 bases lying between them. This CDR3 is CAWSVRQGGGYTF. In DNA form, the CDR3 reads TGTGCCTGGAGTGTGAGGCAGGGAGGCGGCTACACCTTC. Using reference TRBV30 and TRBJ1-2 for the parts outside the CDR3, the full variable domain is SQTIHQWPATLVQPVGSPLSLECTVEGTSNPNLYWYRQAAGRGLQLLFYSVGIGQISSEVPQNLSASRPQDRQFILSSKKLLLSDSGFYLCAWSVRQGGGYTFGSGTRLTVV.

This chain joins TRBV11-3 and TRBJ2-3; TRBD2 matches at 13 bases. After removal of 2 bases from V and 0 bases from J, the junction contained 8 bases not matched to a gene. This CDR3 contains 19 residues. CDR1 is SGHNT, CDR2 YENEEA, per germline. The CDR3 DNA reads as TGTGCCAGCAGCTTACCGGGACTAGCGGGAAGGGTTAGCACAGATACGCAGTATTTT. This codes for CASSLPGLAGRVSTDTQYF.

The V call is TRBV19, the J call TRBJ2-5, with D uncertain. The CDR3 spans 13 residues. V was pared by 2 bases and J by 2 bases, with 6 bases between. Germline loops: CDR1 LNHDA, CDR2 SQIVND (reference sequence). The CDR3 nucleotides read TGTGCCAGTAGTATAATCGGGCAAGAGACCCAGTACTTC. This translates into CASSIIGQETQYF.

V is TRBV5-1 and J is TRBJ1-1, with 7 nucleotides matching TRBD1. The CDR3 covers 14 residues. From germline, CDR1 is SGHRS and CDR2 YFSETQ. The trim removed 4 bases at V and 4 bases at J, leaving 7 bases unmatched. CDR3 region: CASSKGGAGTEAFF. The CDR3 DNA reads as TGCGCCAGCAGCAAAGGGGGCGCGGGCACTGAAGCTTTCTTT.